The 22 T cell receptor beta chains below come from one sample, sequenced in a study of brain T cells in children with intractable seizures. Assay used: immunoSEQ multiplex PCR; TCRdb lists only in-frame clones, some missing. The profile shows 100,000 to 120,000 clones, around 94% of them singletons. This material consisted of peripheral blood, taken at surgery. The receptors come from a boy under two years old with hemimegalencephaly and intractable seizures.

The J gene is TRBJ1-6, the V gene TRBV14; D remains unclear. The CDR3 has 15 amino acids. Trimming removed 1 base from V and 9 bases from J, with 13 bases in between. CDR1 is SGHDN, CDR2 FVKESK, per germline. The CDR3 sequence is CASSQVPDLSSPLHF. The CDR3 nucleotides are TGTGCCAGCAGCCAAGTCCCCGATCTCTCTTCACCCCTCCACTTT.

The gene calls are TRBV21-1 and TRBJ2-3; the tabulated D call, TRBD2, remains unverified against the DNA. TRBV21-1 is a documented pseudogene. This CDR3 comprises 13 residues. CDR3 in amino acids: CASAGGSTDTQYF. CDR3 nucleotide sequence: TGTGCCAGCGCGGGGGGCAGCACAGATACGCAGTATTTT.

This clone was detected once. This chain connects TRBV7-9 to TRBJ1-1; D is unresolved. The CDR3 sequence is 13 residues long. CDR1 is SEHNR and CDR2 is FQNEAQ in the germline V gene (reference sequence). V lost 3 bases, J lost 0 bases, and 5 bases lay in between. The CDR3 reads CASSLQMNTEAFF. The CDR3 DNA sequence: TGTGCCAGCAGCTTGCAGATGAACACTGAAGCTTTCTTT.

This CDR3 reads CASSELRAGGELFF. The CDR3 DNA is TGTGCCAGCAGCGAGCTCCGCGCCGGCGGGGAGCTGTTTTTT. The chain employs TRBV9 and TRBJ2-2, with unresolved D. The CDR3 has 14 residues. V shed 3 bases and J shed 7 bases, with 13 bases lying between them. From germline, CDR1 is SGDLS and CDR2 YYNGEE.

This rearrangement joins TRBV14 to TRBJ2-2, with D tentatively TRBD2 (5 bases). Germline V gene lookup returns CDR1 SGHDN and CDR2 FVKESK. The CDR3 sequence is 15 residues long. Between the trimmed V and J ends, which lost 1 base and 4 bases, there was a span of 10 bases. CDR3 loop: CASSQVTGVTGELFF. CDR3 sequence (DNA): TGTGCCAGCAGCCAAGTGACCGGGGTCACCGGGGAGCTGTTTTTT.

V is TRBV19 and J is TRBJ2-2; 7 bases fit TRBD1. From germline, CDR1 is LNHDA and CDR2 SQIVND (reference sequence). This CDR3 is built from 13 residues. The CDR3 sequence is CTSGQTMGGELFF. CDR3 bases: TGTACGTCGGGACAGACTATGGGCGGGGAGCTGTTTTTT.

J is TRBJ2-1 and V is TRBV6-8; D perhaps matches TRBD2 (6 bases). CDR3 length: 19 residues. Trimming left V 2 bases short and J 5 bases short, with 25 bases between. Per germline, CDR1 MNHGY and CDR2 SAAAGT. The CDR3 region is CASSYAWVGGPVWDNEQFF. CDR3 nucleotides: TGTGCCAGCAGTTACGCCTGGGTGGGAGGCCCGGTTTGGGACAATGAGCAGTTCTTC.

The V call is TRBV2, the J call TRBJ2-1, with 11 positions matching TRBD2. Trimming at V came to 10 bases and at J to 6 bases, leaving 8 bases not matched to a gene. The CDR3 length is 14 residues. Germline CDR1 reads SNHLY; CDR2 reads FYNNEI. The DNA of the CDR3 is TGTGCCACCTCACTAGCGGGAGTCGGCAATGAGCAGTTCTTC. Translated, it gives CATSLAGVGNEQFF.

The V gene is TRBV7-9, the J gene TRBJ2-2, with 9 bases identical to TRBD2. This CDR3 is 18 amino acids long. In germline, CDR1 is SEHNR, CDR2 FQNEAQ (reference sequence). V shed 0 bases and J 6 bases; nucleotides not matched to a gene: 11. The CDR3 reads CASSLARGGRALAGELFF. The CDR3 nucleotides read TGTGCCAGCAGCTTAGCGAGGGGCGGGAGGGCCTTGGCCGGGGAGCTGTTTTTT.

CDR3 bases: TGTGCTAGTGGTTTTACGGGCAGTACTGGAAACACCATATATTTT. Its protein is CASGFTGSTGNTIYF. The chain joins TRBV12-5 to TRBJ1-3; D ambiguous. With 3 bases removed from V and 2 bases from J, the gap between germline ends came to 11 bases. The CDR3 has 15 residues. Germline V gene sequence: CDR1 LGHNT, CDR2 FRNRAP.

The rearrangement uses TRBV6-5 and TRBJ2-7, with D unclear. CDR1 and CDR2 from the germline V gene are MNHEY and SVGAGI. The V end was cut by 6 bases, the J end by 4 bases, with 7 bases between. This CDR3 has 11 amino acids. CDR3 nucleotide sequence: TGTGCCAGCAGAAGTGGATACGAGCAGTACTTC. This codes for CASRSGYEQYF.

The chain employs TRBV28 and TRBJ1-2; weak D call: TRBD1 (5 bases). Trimming pared 2 bases from V and 7 bases from J, leaving 11 bases between. The CDR3 length is 13 residues. Germline assignment: CDR1 MDHEN and CDR2 SYDVKM. In DNA, the CDR3 is TGTGCCAGCAGTTTAGGGGGTCAGAGTGGCTACACCTTC. Translated: CASSLGGQSGYTF.

The CDR3 sequence: CASSLPSGRAGELFF. CDR3 coding DNA: TGCGCCAGCAGCTTGCCGAGCGGGAGGGCCGGGGAGCTGTTTTTT. V and J are TRBV5-1 and TRBJ2-2; 10 nucleotides align to TRBD2. The J segment lost 6 bases and the V segment lost 1 base, leaving 3 bases of the junction unmatched. Germline CDR1 SGHRS, CDR2 YFSETQ. The CDR3 consists of 15 residues.

The J gene is TRBJ1-2, the V gene TRBV24-1; the D is unclear. Per the germline V gene, CDR1 is KGHDR and CDR2 is SFDVKD. V lost 3 bases to trimming and J lost 7 bases, with 11 bases between them. The CDR3 totals 13 residues. The CDR3 region is CATSDRWRGGYTF. The CDR3 nucleotides are TGTGCCACCAGTGATAGGTGGCGGGGTGGCTACACCTTC.

The chain joins TRBV29-1 to TRBJ1-1, with TRBD1 as a possible D gene (6 bases). The ends were cut back, 6 bases at V and 5 bases at J, with 19 bases in the middle. CDR3 length: 14 residues. Germline V gene data show CDR1 as SQVTM and CDR2 as ANQGSEA. The CDR3 DNA sequence: TGCAGCGTCGGGTCGAGACAGGCGAGGACTGAAGCTTTCTTT. Protein sequence: CSVGSRQARTEAFF.

In this sample, this clone turned up once. The identical CDR3 is also encoded by other nucleotide sequences in the sample. This sequence joins TRBV19 and TRBJ2-6; D remains ambiguous. The V gene's germline CDR1 is LNHDA and CDR2 SQIVND (reference sequence). The CDR3 consists of 14 residues. V was pared by 2 bases and J by 0 bases, with 2 bases between. CDR3 in amino acids: CASSIHSGANVLTF. In DNA form, the CDR3 reads TGTGCCAGTAGTATACACTCTGGGGCCAACGTCCTGACTTTC.

The chain recombines TRBV7-9 with TRBJ1-6, with D possibly matching TRBD1 (5 bases). CDR3 length equals 15 residues. CDR1 and CDR2 from the germline V gene are SEHNR and FQNEAQ (reference sequence). Trimming pared 1 base from V and 7 bases from J, leaving 11 bases between. The CDR3 reads CASSLVGRTNSPLHF. The CDR3 coding sequence is TGTGCCAGCAGCTTAGTCGGACGGACAAATTCACCCCTCCACTTT.

The rearrangement links TRBV3-1 (or the pseudogene TRBV3-2) to TRBJ2-1; maybe TRBD2 (6 bases). Germline-derived CDR1 and CDR2 are LGHDT and YNNKEL (reference sequence). The CDR3 length is 16 residues. Deletions cut 1 base from V and 5 bases from J, with 15 bases between. CDR3 DNA sequence: TGTGCCAGCAGCCAAGCGGAGGCGGGACGGAACAATGAGCAGTTCTTC. Translating it yields CASSQAEAGRNNEQFF.

The rearrangement links TRBV28 to TRBJ1-5; D gene ambiguous. V lost 1 base and J lost 2, with 3 bases in between. Germline V gives CDR1 MDHEN, CDR2 SYDVKM. The CDR3 has 13 amino acids. DNA for the CDR3: TGTGCCAGCAGTTTATTGGGCAATCAGCCCCAGCATTTT. Translating it yields CASSLLGNQPQHF. The full variable domain, its missing parts supplied by reference TRBV28 and TRBJ1-5, is DVKVTQSSRYLVKRTGEKVFLECVQDMDHENMFWYRQDPGLGLRLIYFSYDVKMKEKGDIPEGYSVSREKKERFSLILESASTNQTSMYLCASSLLGNQPQHFGDGTRLSIL.

V and J are TRBV4-2 and TRBJ1-5; 7 bases are a match to TRBD1. J gave up 7 bases and V 4 bases, and 10 bases lay outside the gene matches. Germline V lookup: CDR1 LGHNA, CDR2 YNFKEQ. The length of the CDR3 is 15 residues. CDR3 DNA: TGTGCCAGCAGCCCCTCAAACAGGGGCAGCCAGCCCCAGCATTTT. Translation: CASSPSNRGSQPQHF.

The chain combines TRBV5-1 with TRBJ2-3, with TRBD2 identical over 8 bases. The junction had 3 bases not matched to a gene; V was cut back by 4 bases and J by 2 bases. CDR1 and CDR2 from the germline V gene are SGHRS and YFSETQ. This CDR3 spans 14 amino acids. CDR3 in DNA: TGCGCCAGCAGCGAGCGGGGGACCACAGATACGCAGTATTTT. Residues: CASSERGTTDTQYF.

V and J are TRBV28 and TRBJ2-7, with a possible D match to TRBD1 (6 bases). This CDR3 contains 14 residues. CDR1 MDHEN and CDR2 SYDVKM come from the germline V gene. Trimming stripped 7 bases from V and 1 base from J, with 14 bases between. The CDR3 coding sequence is TGTGCCAGCATCCACCAGGGGCATTCCTACGAGCAGTACTTC. Translated, it gives CASIHQGHSYEQYF.